This T cell receptor (beta chain) came from a study of T cell responses to AZD1222 COVID-19 vaccine. General study points: Targets within unmutated variant regions were reportedly found for nearly half of spike-specific TCRs. Donors, mostly white British, included more females; clonal diversity was possibly underestimated. Just a handful of AZD1222 recipients were seropositive at baseline. After two AZD1222 doses, spike-specific TCR breadth and depth rose versus day 0.

TCRdb's table, derived via immunoSEQ multiplex PCR, lists solely in-frame clones and lacks some. Here the sample spans roughly 97,000 clones, approximately 90% being singletons. CDR3 length equals 17 residues. From germline, CDR1 is LGHDT and CDR2 YNNKEL (reference sequence). Trimming left V 0 bases short and J 5 bases short, with 16 bases between. About this clone: Its antigen is as yet unknown.

The V and J genes are TRBV3-1 (or the pseudogene TRBV3-2) and TRBJ1-4; D remains unclear. The sequence was collected from an adult in good health. Here the sequenced sample was peripheral blood, taken on day 0 of AZD1222 vaccination. CDR3 DNA: TGTGCCAGCAGCCAAGAAAACCCGCGGGTACTGAATGAAAAACTGTTTTTT. This gives the protein CASSQENPRVLNEKLFF.